This T cell receptor beta chain was sequenced for a study of cytomegalovirus exposure and HLA in healthy donors. In the PCR, 60 Vbeta and 13 Jbeta primers were used. Libraries were prepared by immunoSEQ multiplex PCR; TCRdb keeps only in-frame clonotypes and omits some of them. Altogether 95,000 to 100,000 clones are present, 76% being singletons, with the ten largest covering 1.5% to 2.5%. The germline V gene has CDR1 SGHRS and CDR2 YFSETQ. There are 14 residues in the CDR3. V lost 0 bases, J lost 1 base, and 0 bases stayed unmatched. This clone was seen only once. This rearrangement joins TRBV5-1 to TRBJ2-5; 7 bases map to TRBD1. This receptor was obtained from a man aged 35 to 55 in good health and CMV-seronegative. The source material was PBMCs. CDR3 sequence reads: CASSLGQGQETQYF. The CDR3 nucleotides are TGCGCCAGCAGCTTGGGACAGGGCCAAGAGACCCAGTACTTC. The variable domain in full, completed from reference TRBV5-1 and TRBJ2-5, reads KAGVTQTPRYLIKTRGQQVTLSCSPISGHRSVSWYQQTPGQGLQFLFEYFSETQRNKGNFPGRFSGRQFSNSRSEMNVSTLELGDSALYLCASSLGQGQETQYFGPGTRLLVL.